A single sample is the source of the 31 T cell receptor beta chains below, sequenced in a study of cytomegalovirus exposure and HLA in healthy donors (dated by TCRdb to about 2017). Library method: the immunoSEQ multiplex PCR assay. For the multiplex PCR, a mixture combining 60 forward primers for TCR Vbeta segments and 13 reverse primers for TCR Jbeta segments was used. TCRdb holds this immuneACCESS table with in-frame rearrangements only. Some clones are missing; in checked studies, unresolved V genes explain under half, and the rest has no known cause. The sample includes 110,000 to 150,000 clones, with 77% observed a single time. The ten top clones hold roughly 4.9% of the sample. The sequenced material came from PBMCs. The receptors derive from a woman between 50 and 59 years old in good health and CMV-seronegative.

The chain has TRBV29-1 and TRBJ2-5; 13 nucleotides line up with TRBD2. With V trimmed by 2 bases and J by 1 base, 10 bases remained unmatched. The CDR3 is made up of 18 amino acids. Germline V gene lookup returns CDR1 SQVTM and CDR2 ANQGSEA. CDR3 nucleotides: TGCAGCGTTGAACTAGCGACTAGCGGGGGGCGCCTCCAAGAGACCCAGTACTTC. It yields the protein CSVELATSGGRLQETQYF.

In this sample, this clone turned up a few times. The chain has TRBV15 and TRBJ1-2; possible D gene TRBD1, 6 bases. Trimming pared 3 bases from V and 2 bases from J, leaving 22 bases between. This CDR3 spans 18 amino acids. Germline CDR1 reads LNHNV; CDR2 reads YYDKDF (reference sequence). This CDR3 is CATSRGYRAQILNYGYTF. CDR3 coding DNA: TGTGCCACCAGCAGGGGTTACAGGGCGCAAATACTAAACTATGGCTACACCTTC.

The chain joins TRBV7-9 to TRBJ1-5; 7 bases agree with TRBD1. V lost 4 bases, J lost 7 bases, and 4 bases stayed unmatched. This CDR3 has 13 residues. Per the germline V gene, CDR1 is SEHNR and CDR2 is FQNEAQ (reference sequence). In DNA form, the CDR3 reads TGTGCCAGCAGCTCGACAGGGATGCAGCCCCAGCATTTT. Protein product: CASSSTGMQPQHF.

This clone was picked up a small number of times. This sequence joins TRBV19 and TRBJ2-6; the D gene is possibly TRBD1 (5 bases). The germline gives CDR1 LNHDA, CDR2 SQIVND (reference sequence). V was trimmed by 6 bases and J by 0 bases, leaving 15 bases between them. The CDR3 consists of 17 residues. CDR3 loop: CASSPFVQASGANVLTF. The CDR3 region has the DNA TGTGCCAGTAGCCCTTTCGTACAGGCCTCTGGGGCCAACGTCCTGACTTTC.

The chain carries TRBV27 and TRBJ1-5; no firm D call. V was trimmed by 4 bases and J by 7 bases, leaving 14 bases between them. The CDR3 has 14 amino acids. The germline V gene encodes CDR1 MNHEY and CDR2 SMNVEV (reference sequence). CDR3 nucleotides: TGTGCCAGCAGTTCACGGGGTTCTCACCAGCCCCAGCATTTT. Protein product: CASSSRGSHQPQHF.

The chain uses TRBV5-1 and TRBJ2-1; 8 bases are a match to TRBD2. The germline V gene encodes CDR1 SGHRS and CDR2 YFSETQ. V was clipped by 4 bases and J by 8 bases; unmatched bases: 11. This CDR3 comprises 15 residues. CDR3 amino acids: CASSPGVAGIYEQFF. DNA of the CDR3: TGCGCCAGCAGCCCCGGGGTAGCGGGGATCTATGAGCAGTTCTTC. Full variable domain (outside the CDR3, taken from reference TRBV5-1 and TRBJ2-1): KAGVTQTPRYLIKTRGQQVTLSCSPISGHRSVSWYQQTPGQGLQFLFEYFSETQRNKGNFPGRFSGRQFSNSRSEMNVSTLELGDSALYLCASSPGVAGIYEQFFGPGTRLTVL.

This clone appeared a few times. The rearrangement links TRBV5-4 to TRBJ2-3, with 14 bases matching TRBD2. This CDR3 is 16 amino acids long. V lost 4 bases to trimming and J lost 4 bases; unmatched junction nucleotides: 5. Germline lookup yields CDR1 SGHNT and CDR2 YYREEE (reference sequence). Here the CDR3 reads CASSTGLAGVSDTQYF. The DNA for the CDR3 is TGTGCCAGCAGCACGGGACTAGCGGGGGTGTCAGATACGCAGTATTTT.

This chain connects TRBV6-5 to TRBJ1-2; 10 positions match TRBD1. Germline-derived CDR1 and CDR2 are MNHEY and SVGAGI. The trim removed 4 bases at V and 4 bases at J, leaving 9 bases unmatched. The CDR3 has 16 residues. CDR3 region: CASSSTGTGEIYGYTF. CDR3 coding DNA: TGTGCCAGCAGTTCCACAGGGACAGGGGAGATCTATGGCTACACCTTC.

The chain couples TRBV5-6 to TRBJ2-7, with 10 bases identical to TRBD2. The CDR3 loop spans 15 amino acids. Losses at the gene ends were 4 bases for V and 1 base for J; bases not matched to a gene: 5. Germline V gene lookup returns CDR1 SGHDT and CDR2 YYEEEE. The CDR3 loop is CASSPGLAESYEQYF. CDR3 sequence (DNA): TGTGCCAGCAGCCCTGGACTAGCGGAATCCTACGAGCAGTACTTC.

V usage is TRBV27 and J usage is TRBJ2-7; 9 bases align to TRBD1. The CDR3 loop spans 15 amino acids. V trimming: 5 bases; J trimming: 2 bases; junction bases outside the gene matches: 7. CDR1 is MNHEY and CDR2 is SMNVEV in the germline V gene (reference sequence). CDR3 coding DNA: TGTGCCAGCAGTCACGCCCGGGACAGGGCCTACGAGCAGTACTTC. It translates to CASSHARDRAYEQYF.

The chain is built from TRBV2 and TRBJ1-3, with D perhaps TRBD1 (5 bases). Trimming pared 2 bases from V and 3 bases from J, leaving 11 bases between. The CDR3 covers 15 residues. CDR1 is SNHLY, CDR2 FYNNEI, per germline. This chain's CDR3 is CASSELGLGGNTIYF. The CDR3 DNA follows: TGTGCCAGCAGTGAACTGGGGCTTGGTGGAAACACCATATATTTT.

The V gene is TRBV7-9, the J gene TRBJ1-1; no definite D call. Germline values: CDR1 SEHNR, CDR2 FQNEAQ (reference sequence). Trimming took 8 bases from V and 8 from J, leaving 12 bases between them. The CDR3 is 11 amino acids. This chain's CDR3 is CASHRGLEAFF. CDR3 sequence (DNA): TGTGCCAGCCACCGAGGGCTGGAAGCTTTCTTT.

The V and J genes are TRBV19 and TRBJ1-2; D perhaps matches TRBD1 (6 bases). The CDR3 runs to 13 residues. Looked up from germline, CDR1 is LNHDA and CDR2 is SQIVND (reference sequence). Between the trimmed V and J ends, which lost 5 bases and 7 bases, there was a span of 14 bases. This CDR3 reads CASSVPQGFGYTF. Here the CDR3 DNA reads TGTGCCAGTAGTGTTCCTCAGGGGTTTGGCTACACCTTC.

Only one count was recorded for this clone. The chain uses TRBV6-5 and TRBJ1-2, with 8 bases aligning to TRBD1. Germline CDR1 is MNHEY and CDR2 is SVGAGI. This CDR3 is 15 amino acids long. The ends lost 6 bases at V and 4 bases at J; junction bases unmatched: 10. The CDR3 DNA reads TGTGCCAGCAGCCCTCCCCAGGGACAGGTCTATGGCTACACCTTC. The encoded protein is CASSPPQGQVYGYTF.

The rearrangement uses TRBV5-4 and TRBJ2-5, with 11 bases matching TRBD2. V shed 3 bases, J shed 1 base, and the junction held 5 bases outside the gene matches. Per germline, CDR1 SGHNT and CDR2 YYREEE (reference sequence). This CDR3 has 16 residues. CDR3 in DNA: TGTGCCAGCAGCTCGCGACTAGCGGGGTTCCAAGAGACCCAGTACTTC. Its protein product is CASSSRLAGFQETQYF. The full variable domain, its missing parts supplied by reference TRBV5-4 and TRBJ2-5, is ETGVTQSPTHLIKTRGQQVTLRCSSQSGHNTVSWYQQALGQGPQFIFQYYREEENGRGNFPPRFSGLQFPNYSSELNVNALELDDSALYLCASSSRLAGFQETQYFGPGTRLLVL.

V and J are TRBV30 and TRBJ2-3; 8 positions agree with TRBD2. J gave up 2 bases and V 2 bases, and 3 bases lay outside the gene matches. CDR1 is GTSNPN and CDR2 is SVGIG in the germline V gene (reference sequence). The CDR3 length is 14 residues. This CDR3 reads CAWSLGGATDTQYF. In nucleotides, the CDR3 is TGTGCCTGGAGTCTCGGGGGGGCCACAGATACGCAGTATTTT.

V gene TRBV21-1 combines with J gene TRBJ2-5; the D call of TRBD2 is as the table states it, not checked on the DNA. TRBV21-1 is tagged as a pseudogene. This CDR3 has 16 amino acids. The CDR3 bases are TGTGCCAGCAGCAAAGGGTGCGGGGGAGGTCGGGAGACCCAGTACTTC. It translates to CASSKGCGGGRETQYF.

This clone was found a few times. The chain is built from TRBV6-1 and TRBJ2-7; tentative D call: TRBD2 (6 bases). Germline lookup yields CDR1 MNHNS and CDR2 SASEGT. The CDR3 consists of 15 residues. Trimming took 0 bases from V and 4 from J, leaving 13 bases between them. CDR3 in DNA: TGTGCCAGCAGTGAAGCGCCCGGCGGGATGTACGAGCAGTACTTC. This codes for CASSEAPGGMYEQYF.

The CDR3 nucleotides read TGCAGCGTTGAGCGCGGGGGTTCCTACGAGCAGTACTTC. Translation: CSVERGGSYEQYF. The V call is TRBV29-1, the J call TRBJ2-5, with 7 bases fitting TRBD2. The closer fit of TRBJ2-7 to the DNA end suggests the J call may be wrong. Germline V gene sequence: CDR1 SQVTM, CDR2 ANQGSEA. The CDR3 is 13 amino acids.

The chain carries TRBV9 and TRBJ1-1; D gene uncertain. Germline V CDR1 and CDR2: SGDLS, YYNGEE. The ends were cut back, 0 bases at V and 0 bases at J, with 6 bases in the middle. The CDR3 is 14 amino acids. CDR3 sequence reads: CASSVDGMNTEAFF. CDR3 coding DNA: TGTGCCAGCAGCGTAGACGGTATGAACACTGAAGCTTTCTTT.

Only one count was recorded for this clone. CDR3 loop: CAWSVFRGTSGGEETQYF. The DNA of the CDR3 is TGTGCCTGGAGTGTATTTCGGGGGACTAGCGGGGGGGAAGAGACCCAGTACTTC. The chain employs TRBV30 and TRBJ2-5; the match to TRBD2 covers 16 bases. Trimming removed 0 bases from V and 3 bases from J; junction bases left unmatched: 7. The germline V gene has CDR1 GTSNPN and CDR2 SVGIG (reference sequence). The CDR3 is made up of 18 amino acids.

The chain is built from TRBV6-6 and TRBJ2-5, with D unclear. The CDR3 has 13 residues. Trimming cost V 5 bases and J 5 bases, with 12 bases left between them. Per germline, CDR1 MNHNY and CDR2 SVGAGI (reference sequence). The CDR3 region has the DNA TGTGCCAGCAGTGACACCAAAGTGGAGACCCAGTACTTC. Amino acid sequence: CASSDTKVETQYF.

The rearrangement links TRBV7-2 to TRBJ2-3; TRBD2 matches at 8 bases. CDR3 length: 15 amino acids. Germline CDR1 reads SGHTA; CDR2 reads FQGNSA. Unmatched junction bases numbered 6, after V lost 1 base and J lost 6 bases. The CDR3 here is CASSLVGGGIDTQYF. In DNA form, the CDR3 reads TGTGCCAGCAGCTTAGTCGGCGGGGGGATCGATACGCAGTATTTT.

The V and J genes are TRBV6-5 and TRBJ2-7; maybe TRBD2 (5 bases). Trimming cost V 4 bases and J 5 bases, with 18 bases left between them. The CDR3 covers 15 residues. Germline V lookup: CDR1 MNHEY, CDR2 SVGAGI. CDR3 DNA: TGTGCCAGCAGTTTCAACCGGGATATTCGAAACGAGCAGTACTTC. Its translation: CASSFNRDIRNEQYF.

V gene TRBV28 combines with J gene TRBJ1-5; D remains unclear. Per the germline V gene, CDR1 is MDHEN and CDR2 is SYDVKM. The CDR3 spans 14 residues. Trimming removed 7 bases at V and 4 bases at J, with 14 bases between. The CDR3 nucleotides are TGTGCCAGCACCCTTCGCGGGGAGAATCAGCCCCAGCATTTT. Protein product: CASTLRGENQPQHF.

The chain couples TRBV9 to TRBJ2-1, with 10 nucleotides matching TRBD2. The length of the CDR3 is 16 residues. The germline CDR1 and CDR2 sequences are SGDLS and YYNGEE. Trimming at V came to 0 bases and at J to 5 bases, leaving 5 bases not matched to a gene. The CDR3 reads CASSVDSGGPHNEQFF. The CDR3 DNA follows: TGTGCCAGCAGCGTAGATAGCGGGGGGCCCCACAATGAGCAGTTCTTC.

The sample holds a few counts of this clone. V usage is TRBV7-8 and J usage is TRBJ2-2, with TRBD2 identical over 13 bases. This CDR3 is built from 16 residues. Germline CDR1 is SGHVS and CDR2 is FQNEAQ. Trimming at V came to 4 bases and at J to 8 bases, leaving 7 bases not matched to a gene. The DNA of the CDR3 is TGTGCCAGCAGCTACAGACTAGCGGGGGGCGGTGGGGAGCTGTTTTTT. This encodes CASSYRLAGGGGELFF.

A few counts support this clone. The chain couples TRBV19 to TRBJ1-6; 12 nucleotides line up with TRBD1. There are 17 residues in the CDR3. J was trimmed by 7 bases and V by 5 bases; bases with no gene match: 9. Germline CDR1 and CDR2: LNHDA and SQIVND (reference sequence). This chain's CDR3 is CASSAGQGADGNSPLHF. CDR3 coding DNA: TGTGCCAGTAGTGCGGGACAGGGGGCCGATGGAAATTCACCCCTCCACTTT.

The chain has TRBV5-6 and TRBJ2-3; 8 bases match TRBD2. From germline, CDR1 is SGHDT and CDR2 YYEEEE. The CDR3 is 14 residues long. Trimming cost V 4 bases and J 4 bases; bases outside gene matches: 5. The CDR3 loop reads CASSLGLVSDTQYF. Here the CDR3 DNA reads TGTGCCAGCAGCCTGGGACTAGTATCAGATACGCAGTATTTT.

V usage is TRBV5-1 and J usage is TRBJ2-7; 7 bases are a match to TRBD1. In germline, CDR1 is SGHRS, CDR2 YFSETQ. This CDR3 contains 15 residues. The trim removed 0 bases at V and 3 bases at J, leaving 6 bases unmatched. The CDR3 nucleotides read TGCGCCAGCAGCTTGGAGGCAGGGGGTTTCTACGAGCAGTACTTC. Amino acid sequence: CASSLEAGGFYEQYF.

V usage is TRBV5-1 and J usage is TRBJ1-6; 10 bases map to TRBD1. The germline CDR1 and CDR2 sequences are SGHRS and YFSETQ. J gave up 12 bases and V 5 bases, and 11 bases lay outside the gene matches. The CDR3 is 15 amino acids. The CDR3 nucleotides read TGCGCCAGCAGAGCTCCCGGGACAGGGGCTTTACCCCTCCACTTT. It yields the protein CASRAPGTGALPLHF.